These 30 T cell receptor beta chains share one sample of origin, sequenced in a study of vaccination effects on CD4 cells after COVID-19. TCRdb's table, derived via immunoSEQ multiplex PCR, lists solely in-frame clones and lacks some. The sample contains about 28,000 clones, over 70% of which appear only once. Their antigens remain unidentified. Sequencing in the ViraFEST assay came after antigen-specific CD4+ T cells had been expanded with viral peptide pools, which were used to stimulate PBMC. At the end of 9 to 11 days of culture, CD4+ T cells were isolated. Vaccination of participants consisted of two doses of either the BNT162b2 or mRNA-1273 vaccine. This specimen was CD4+ T cells from PBMCs cultured with HCoV-NL63 spike peptides, taken after COVID-19 vaccination. The receptors here all came from a human donor who received a COVID-19 vaccine.

This clone was observed a few times. CDR3 coding DNA: TGTGCCAGTAGTCTCCAACAGAACACCGGGGAGCTGTTTTTT. This codes for CASSLQQNTGELFF. The chain recombines TRBV19 with TRBJ2-2; D not certain. The CDR3 contains 14 residues. CDR1 LNHDA and CDR2 SQIVND come from the germline V gene (reference sequence). V was shortened by 5 bases and J by 1 base, with 8 bases between the two germline ends.

In its sample, this clone was seen a few times. The chain combines TRBV21-1 with TRBJ2-1; the table's D call, TRBD2, has no DNA check behind it. TRBV21-1 has pseudogene status. The CDR3 runs to 15 residues. The CDR3 nucleotides are TGTGCCAGCAGCAAACTAGCGGGAGAATACAATGAGCAGTTCTTC. Protein sequence: CASSKLAGEYNEQFF.

V usage is TRBV6-5 and J usage is TRBJ1-1, with TRBD1 matching over 7 bases. V shed 8 bases, J shed 0 bases, and the junction held 9 bases outside the gene matches. The CDR3 runs to 15 residues. CDR1 MNHEY and CDR2 SVGAGI come from the germline V gene. The DNA of the CDR3 is TGTGCCAGCCTAGCTGGGACAGCAATGAACACTGAAGCTTTCTTT. Translating it yields CASLAGTAMNTEAFF.

The V call is TRBV30, the J call TRBJ2-5; D is undetermined. This CDR3 contains 13 residues. The V end lost 0 bases, the J end lost 5 bases, and 10 bases lay between the germline ends. Germline values: CDR1 GTSNPN, CDR2 SVGIG (reference sequence). The CDR3 region has the DNA TGTGCCTGGAGTGTAAGGCTTCGCGAGACCCAGTACTTC. As protein: CAWSVRLRETQYF.

CDR3 in amino acids: CASSKTRGGQGKLSYNEQFF. CDR3 nucleotide sequence: TGTGCCAGCAGCAAAACAAGGGGGGGGCAGGGTAAGTTATCCTACAATGAGCAGTTCTTC. The V and J genes are TRBV11-3 and TRBJ2-1, with a weak D call TRBD2 (7 bases). The V gene's germline CDR1 is SGHNT and CDR2 YENEEA. V lost 5 bases and J 1 base, leaving 27 bases between the germline ends. The CDR3 is made up of 20 amino acids.

The chain joins TRBV19 to TRBJ1-5, with a possible D match to TRBD1 (5 bases). The V gene's germline CDR1 is LNHDA and CDR2 SQIVND (reference sequence). The CDR3 runs 14 residues. V lost 6 bases to trimming and J lost 7 bases, with 16 bases between them. DNA for the CDR3: TGTGCCAGTAGAGGCTCGGGGGTACTCCAGCCCCAGCATTTT. Translated, it gives CASRGSGVLQPQHF.

The chain combines TRBV27 with TRBJ2-7; 7 positions agree with TRBD2. This CDR3 region has 16 residues. The junction had 10 bases not matched to a gene; V was cut back by 4 bases and J by 1 base. CDR1 MNHEY and CDR2 SMNVEV come from the germline V gene (reference sequence). CDR3 sequence: CASSSSRLARSYEQYF. In nucleotides, the CDR3 is TGTGCCAGCAGTTCCTCAAGACTAGCAAGATCCTACGAGCAGTACTTC.

V and J are TRBV5-1 and TRBJ2-7; 11 bases match TRBD1. Germline-derived CDR1 and CDR2 are SGHRS and YFSETQ. V shed 4 bases and J 6 bases; nucleotides not matched to a gene: 9. The CDR3 runs to 15 residues. The chain's CDR3 is CASSPGTGGIPEQYF. CDR3 DNA: TGCGCCAGCAGCCCCGGGACAGGGGGGATTCCCGAGCAGTACTTC.

The sample holds a few counts of this clone. This rearrangement joins TRBV5-4 to TRBJ2-1; 11 bases are a match to TRBD2. The CDR3 totals 15 residues. After removal of 5 bases from V and 4 bases from J, the junction contained 5 bases not matched to a gene. Germline V CDR1 and CDR2: SGHNT, YYREEE (reference sequence). In nucleotides, the CDR3 is TGTGCCAGCAGTGGGGGACTAGCGGTTTACAATGAGCAGTTCTTC. This translates into CASSGGLAVYNEQFF.

The rearrangement links TRBV5-1 to TRBJ2-2, with 7 bases fitting TRBD1. V shed 2 bases, J shed 4 bases, and the junction held 8 bases outside the gene matches. The CDR3 extends over 16 amino acids. Germline lookup yields CDR1 SGHRS and CDR2 YFSETQ. The chain's CDR3 is CASSFGGTVPTGELFF. The CDR3 coding sequence is TGCGCCAGCAGCTTTGGTGGGACAGTTCCCACCGGGGAGCTGTTTTTT.

This chain connects TRBV19 to TRBJ2-1; D gene unclear. Trimming stripped 7 bases from V and 3 bases from J, with 16 bases between. Germline CDR1 is LNHDA and CDR2 is SQIVND (reference sequence). CDR3 length equals 15 residues. The CDR3 sequence is CASTPREPNYNEQFF. The CDR3 coding sequence is TGTGCCAGTACCCCTCGTGAACCTAACTACAATGAGCAGTTCTTC. Using reference TRBV19 and TRBJ2-1 for the parts outside the CDR3, the full variable domain is DGGITQSPKYLFRKEGQNVTLSCEQNLNHDAMYWYRQDPGQGLRLIYYSQIVNDFQKGDIAEGYSVSREKKESFPLTVTSAQKNPTAFYLCASTPREPNYNEQFFGPGTRLTVL.

The chain is built from TRBV9 and TRBJ2-4, with D possibly TRBD1 on 5 matching bases. Germline V lookup: CDR1 SGDLS, CDR2 YYNGEE. This CDR3 has 14 amino acids. V shed 0 bases and J shed 7 bases, with 11 bases lying between them. In DNA, the CDR3 is TGTGCCAGCAGCGTAGGGCAGGGCTCGAACATTCAGTACTTC. This translates into CASSVGQGSNIQYF.

The chain carries TRBV6-5 and TRBJ2-2; D unclear. CDR3 length equals 15 residues. Looked up from germline, CDR1 is MNHEY and CDR2 is SVGAGI. Trimming took off 7 bases at V and 4 bases at J, with 16 bases between the two ends. CDR3 sequence: CASTVAEGVTGELFF. CDR3 bases: TGTGCCAGCACGGTTGCAGAAGGCGTCACCGGGGAGCTGTTTTTT.

DNA for the CDR3: TGCGCCAGCAGTGATGAGGAGGGCCGGTGGCAGTACTTC. It is translated as CASSDEEGRWQYF. This chain connects TRBV10-1 to TRBJ2-7; the D gene is possibly TRBD2 (6 bases). CDR3 length equals 13 residues. Trimming took 3 bases from V and 9 from J, leaving 15 bases between them. CDR1 and CDR2 (germline): WNHNN, SYGVQD (reference sequence).

The chain combines TRBV3-1 (or the pseudogene TRBV3-2) with TRBJ2-3; TRBD2 matches at 7 bases. This CDR3 has 18 residues. Germline trimming cut 3 bases from V and 3 bases from J; bases unmatched to any gene: 15. The germline CDR1 and CDR2 sequences are LGHDT and YNNKEL (reference sequence). The CDR3 sequence is CASSQDPRGGGWTDTQYF. The CDR3 coding sequence is TGTGCCAGCAGCCAGGATCCTAGGGGCGGGGGATGGACAGATACGCAGTATTTT.

This clone appeared a few times. The chain is built from TRBV6-5 and TRBJ1-2, with 8 bases aligning to TRBD1. J gave up 5 bases and V 2 bases, and 7 bases lay outside the gene matches. The CDR3 extends over 15 amino acids. Germline assignment: CDR1 MNHEY and CDR2 SVGAGI. The CDR3 region is CASSYRGQVGYGYTF. The DNA of the CDR3 is TGTGCCAGCAGTTACAGGGGACAGGTGGGGTATGGCTACACCTTC.

A word on this clone: Other nucleotide sequences from this sample produce the same CDR3. The rearrangement uses TRBV6-1 and TRBJ2-5, with D perhaps TRBD2 (5 bases). The CDR3 has 14 residues. Trimming removed 2 bases at V and 5 bases at J, with 12 bases between. CDR1 is MNHNS, CDR2 SASEGT, per germline. Here the CDR3 reads CASSETGIGETQYF. The CDR3 DNA sequence: TGTGCCAGCAGTGAAACGGGGATTGGGGAGACCCAGTACTTC.

This clone was found a few times. This rearrangement joins TRBV7-8 to TRBJ1-5; D unclear. The CDR3 spans 13 residues. CDR1 and CDR2 from the germline V gene are SGHVS and FQNEAQ. V was pared by 1 base and J by 4 bases, with 5 bases between. CDR3 region: CASSLDQNQPQHF. The CDR3 DNA is TGTGCCAGCAGCTTAGACCAAAATCAGCCCCAGCATTTT.

This chain links TRBV10-3 with TRBJ1-2; 7 bases agree with TRBD1. In germline, CDR1 is ENHRY, CDR2 SYGVKD. J gave up 4 bases and V 0 bases, and 5 bases lay outside the gene matches. This CDR3 has 15 amino acids. The CDR3 reads CAISESGGAGYGYTF. The CDR3 nucleotides read TGTGCCATCAGTGAGTCAGGGGGCGCGGGCTATGGCTACACCTTC.

The rearrangement links TRBV2 to TRBJ1-5; no reliable D call. The CDR3 loop spans 13 amino acids. The ends were cut back, 3 bases at V and 9 bases at J, with 12 bases in the middle. The germline V gene encodes CDR1 SNHLY and CDR2 FYNNEI. The CDR3 reads CASSDDALRPQHF. Written as DNA, the CDR3 is TGTGCCAGCAGTGATGACGCCCTAAGGCCCCAGCATTTT.

The chain has TRBV6-5 and TRBJ2-7; TRBD1 or TRBD2 may be the D gene (5 bases each). This CDR3 spans 15 amino acids. Per the germline V gene, CDR1 is MNHEY and CDR2 is SVGAGI. The V gene lost 1 base and the J gene lost 2 bases, with 12 bases spanning the gap. CDR3 nucleotides: TGTGCCAGCAGTTACTTTTCGAGAGGGGCCTACGAGCAGTACTTC. Translation gives CASSYFSRGAYEQYF.

The gene calls are TRBV25-1 and TRBJ2-7; 10 bases line up with TRBD2. This CDR3 contains 13 residues. CDR1 is MGHDK, CDR2 SYGVNS, per germline. With V trimmed by 7 bases and J by 4 bases, 4 bases remained unmatched. The CDR3 nucleotides read TGTGCCAGCACATTAGCGGGGGGTTACGAGCAGTACTTC. It encodes CASTLAGGYEQYF.

The chain carries TRBV15 and TRBJ2-5; the D is unclear. Trimming took off 3 bases at V and 0 bases at J, with 8 bases between the two ends. The CDR3 contains 14 residues. Germline V gene sequence: CDR1 LNHNV, CDR2 YYDKDF (reference sequence). CDR3 nucleotides: TGTGCCACCAGCAGCTGGGCAGACCAAGAGACCCAGTACTTC. This codes for CATSSWADQETQYF.

The rearrangement joins TRBV5-4 to TRBJ2-7; unclear D gene. The CDR3 contains 14 residues. Germline V CDR1 and CDR2: SGHNT, YYREEE (reference sequence). V shed 6 bases and J shed 4 bases, with 17 bases lying between them. CDR3 sequence: CASNVDISKYEQYF. CDR3 coding DNA: TGTGCCAGCAACGTAGACATCTCCAAATACGAGCAGTACTTC.

This clone was seen only a few times. This chain links TRBV5-1 with TRBJ1-3; D is uncertain. CDR1 SGHRS and CDR2 YFSETQ come from the germline V gene. The germline V and J ends were trimmed by 1 base and 3 bases, with 2 bases remaining between them. The CDR3 totals 12 residues. The CDR3 sequence is CASSLNGNTIYF. The CDR3 coding sequence is TGCGCCAGCAGCTTGAATGGAAACACCATATATTTT.

This clone appeared once. The chain employs TRBV19 and TRBJ1-1; D unclear. V lost 8 bases to trimming and J lost 1 base, with 17 bases between them. The CDR3 loop spans 15 amino acids. CDR1 is LNHDA and CDR2 is SQIVND in the germline V gene (reference sequence). Written as DNA, the CDR3 is TGTGCCAGTCACGACCCTTCGGGCGGGAACACTGAAGCTTTCTTT. Amino acids: CASHDPSGGNTEAFF.

This chain uses TRBV5-4 with TRBJ1-6; D is unresolved. Trimming cost V 10 bases and J 0 bases, with 8 bases left between them. Germline CDR1 reads SGHNT; CDR2 reads YYREEE (reference sequence). This CDR3 has 13 amino acids. CDR3: CAGRSSYNSPLHF. The DNA of the CDR3 is TGTGCCGGTCGGAGCTCCTATAATTCACCCCTCCACTTT.

V usage is TRBV9 and J usage is TRBJ1-6; TRBD1 might be the D (6 bases). V was clipped by 5 bases and J by 7 bases, with 16 bases between them. The CDR3 covers 15 residues. CDR1 SGDLS and CDR2 YYNGEE come from the germline V gene. The CDR3, as DNA: TGTGCCAGCAGGCCCGGACAGCCAGACAATTCACCCCTCCACTTT. This translates into CASRPGQPDNSPLHF.

The rearrangement joins TRBV27 to TRBJ1-4; tentative D call: TRBD1 (6 bases). Trimming took off 8 bases at V and 0 bases at J, with 16 bases between the two ends. The CDR3 spans 16 residues. Germline CDR1 is MNHEY and CDR2 is SMNVEV (reference sequence). The CDR3 is CASRTGFSATNEKLFF. The CDR3, as DNA: TGTGCCAGCCGAACAGGGTTCTCGGCAACTAATGAAAAACTGTTTTTT.

The chain links TRBV6-5 to TRBJ1-2, with 8 bases aligning to TRBD1. In germline, CDR1 is MNHEY, CDR2 SVGAGI. The CDR3 runs 15 residues. The junction had 6 bases not matched to a gene; V was cut back by 6 bases and J by 0 bases. This CDR3 is CASRVQGVANYGYTF. CDR3 DNA sequence: TGTGCCAGCAGAGTACAGGGGGTGGCTAACTATGGCTACACCTTC.